These 4 T cell receptor beta chains originate from one sample sequenced in a study of CXCR3-negative and CXCR3-positive naive CD8 T cells. Study observations and caveats: Hydrophobicity was higher for TRB CDR3s found in CXCR3-positive naive cells than in CXCR3-negative naive cells.

UMI-labeled 5' RACE TRB cDNA libraries were prepared from the cells. TCRdb re-called the 5' RACE reads and shows each CDR3 protein once, DNA omitted. The sample totals about 60,000 distinct CDR3 sequences. The antigens of these receptors remain unknown. Sequenced input: naive CXCR3+ CD8+ T cells from blood. Subset reported: CD45RO-CCR7+CD27+CD95- naive CD8+ T cells expressing CXCR3 (TNR3+). These receptors were collected from a human donor in good health. Some clones in this sample may be carry-over from other donors' samples.

The V gene is TRBV7-9, the J gene TRBJ2-3; TCRdb gives TRBD1 as the D gene, but with no DNA this cannot be confirmed. From germline, CDR1 is SEHNR and CDR2 FQNEAQ (reference sequence). This CDR3 has 15 residues. CDR3 region: CASTLGGFSTDTQYF.

V gene TRBV7-6 combines with J gene TRBJ2-2; TCRdb names TRBD1, which stays unverified in the absence of DNA. The CDR3 is 18 amino acids. Germline values: CDR1 SGHVS, CDR2 FNYEAQ. This chain's CDR3 is CASSLELGQEMNTGELFF.

V and J are TRBV6-4 and TRBJ2-1; TCRdb's D call, TRBD1, is unchecked because there is no DNA. Germline CDR1 reads MRHNA; CDR2 reads SNTAGT. This CDR3 region has 12 residues. This chain's CDR3 is CASSDGGREQFF.

The V call is TRBV29-1, the J call TRBJ1-5; absent DNA, TCRdb's TRBD1 call cannot be checked. The germline CDR1 and CDR2 sequences are SQVTM and ANQGSEA. The CDR3 runs 13 residues. This CDR3 is CSVTQGDYQPQHF.